One sample yielded the 16 T cell receptor beta chains listed below, sequenced in a study of long-term antiretroviral therapy in people with HIV. Investigators performed immunoSEQ version v3.0 at survey level. Clones were read by immunoSEQ multiplex PCR, and TCRdb kept only the in-frame ones, dropping some. The sample yields about 14,000 clones, 88% seen once. Sequencing was performed on unsorted PBMCs, taken 6.2 years after starting antiretroviral therapy. Receptor source: a man aged 40-49 years with HIV.

The chain joins TRBV18 to TRBJ2-1, with D possibly TRBD2 on 6 matching bases. This CDR3 comprises 14 residues. V lost 2 bases and J lost 4, with 9 bases in between. Germline V gives CDR1 KGHSH, CDR2 LQKENI. CDR3 bases: TGTGCCAGCTCACCAACCGGGGGTTACAATGAGCAGTTCTTC. It yields the protein CASSPTGGYNEQFF.

The gene calls are TRBV5-4 and TRBJ2-3, with no clear D. The V and J ends lost 4 bases and 2 bases respectively, with 11 bases between them. The CDR3 totals 14 residues. Germline lookup yields CDR1 SGHNT and CDR2 YYREEE (reference sequence). CDR3 sequence (DNA): TGTGCCAGCAGCCTGGTGGCCTCCACAGATACGCAGTATTTT. It specifies CASSLVASTDTQYF.

A word on this clone: Its ends do not fully match the called genes, so a read error is possible. The chain uses TRBV12-5 and TRBJ1-1; 10 nucleotides line up with TRBD1. Germline lookup yields CDR1 LGHNT and CDR2 FRNRAP. There are 13 residues in the CDR3. As DNA, the CDR3 is TGTGCTAGTGGGTTGGGACAGGGGACTGAAGCTTTCTTT. Encoded protein: CASGLGQGTEAFF.

The chain uses TRBV9 and TRBJ2-3; D may be TRBD2 (5 bases). The CDR3 has 16 residues. Germline loops: CDR1 SGDLS, CDR2 YYNGEE. V shed 0 bases and J shed 2 bases, with 13 bases lying between them. CDR3 amino acids: CASSVAGRVFTDTQYF. The CDR3 nucleotides are TGTGCCAGCAGCGTAGCGGGAAGGGTATTCACAGATACGCAGTATTTT.

The CDR3 DNA is TGCAGCGTTGAAGGCAGGGCAACAGATACGCAGTATTTT. This encodes CSVEGRATDTQYF. The V gene is TRBV29-1, the J gene TRBJ2-3; tentatively, D is TRBD1 (5 bases). The CDR3 is 13 amino acids. Trimming took 1 base from V and 3 from J, leaving 8 bases between them. CDR1 and CDR2 (germline): SQVTM, ANQGSEA.

The gene calls are TRBV25-1 and TRBJ2-7, with D tentatively TRBD1 or TRBD2 (7 bases each). Trimming cost V 10 bases and J 3 bases, with 13 bases left between them. CDR1 and CDR2 (germline): MGHDK, SYGVNS. CDR3 size: 12 residues. DNA for the CDR3: TGTGCCACCACAGGGGACTACTACGAGCAGTACTTC. Translating gives CATTGDYYEQYF.

This sequence joins TRBV7-3 and TRBJ2-5; no clear D. CDR1 is SGHTA, CDR2 FQGTGA, per germline. V dropped 0 bases and J dropped 5 bases, with 25 bases sitting between them. The CDR3 is made up of 19 amino acids. The DNA for the CDR3 is TGTGCCAGCAGCTTAACGCCCCTTGATAGTCTGGGTATGGGTGAGACCCAGTACTTC. This encodes CASSLTPLDSLGMGETQYF.

The chain has TRBV4-1 and TRBJ2-5, with a weak D call TRBD2 (6 bases). There are 14 residues in the CDR3. V lost 1 base and J lost 4, with 10 bases in between. The germline V gene has CDR1 MGHRA and CDR2 YSYEKL. CDR3 sequence (DNA): TGCGCCAGCAGCCAAGCGGGAGTGCCAGAGACCCAGTACTTC. Translated, it gives CASSQAGVPETQYF.

This CDR3 reads CAWSVPYNQPQHF. Here the CDR3 DNA reads TGTGCCTGGAGTGTACCATACAATCAGCCCCAGCATTTT. The V gene is TRBV30, the J gene TRBJ1-5; the D is unclear. This CDR3 has 13 residues. Germline CDR1 is GTSNPN and CDR2 is SVGIG (reference sequence). V lost 0 bases, J lost 3 bases, and 6 bases lay in between.

The chain couples TRBV6-5 to TRBJ1-2; D not resolved. The germline V and J ends were trimmed by 4 bases and 4 bases, with 10 bases remaining between them. In germline, CDR1 is MNHEY, CDR2 SVGAGI. The length of the CDR3 is 13 residues. DNA of the CDR3: TGTGCCAGCAGTTTCGAGACGGCCTATGGCTACACCTTC. Translated, it gives CASSFETAYGYTF.

This chain uses TRBV29-1 with TRBJ2-7; 9 positions match TRBD1. The CDR3 has 15 residues. The ends lost 1 base at V and 3 bases at J; junction bases unmatched: 7. Germline V gene sequence: CDR1 SQVTM, CDR2 ANQGSEA. The CDR3 spells CSVEGGTGQGYEQYF. CDR3 nucleotide sequence: TGCAGCGTTGAAGGTGGAACGGGACAGGGCTACGAGCAGTACTTC.

The chain is built from TRBV18 and TRBJ2-7, with TRBD1 identical over 8 bases. This CDR3 spans 15 amino acids. V lost 2 bases, J lost 3 bases, and 6 bases stayed unmatched. Germline V gene lookup returns CDR1 KGHSH and CDR2 LQKENI. The DNA for the CDR3 is TGTGCCAGCTCACCATTCGGACAGGGACTCTACGAGCAGTACTTC. Translating it yields CASSPFGQGLYEQYF. Full variable domain (outside the CDR3, taken from reference TRBV18 and TRBJ2-7): NAGVMQNPRHLVRRRGQEARLRCSPMKGHSHVYWYRQLPEEGLKFMVYLQKENIIDESGMPKERFSAEFPKEGPSILRIQQVVRGDSAAYFCASSPFGQGLYEQYFGPGTRLTVT.

The chain couples TRBV11-2 to TRBJ1-1; 7 bases map to TRBD1. The CDR3 length is 18 residues. V shed 4 bases, J shed 1 base, and the junction held 15 bases outside the gene matches. Looked up from germline, CDR1 is SGHAT and CDR2 is FQNNGV. The CDR3 DNA reads TGTGCCAGCAGCTCCCGGACAGGAATTGCCCTGAGGAACACTGAAGCTTTCTTT. Its protein is CASSSRTGIALRNTEAFF.

This CDR3 is CASSPRRGANYGYTF. The DNA for the CDR3 is TGTGCCAGTAGTCCACGCAGGGGAGCTAACTATGGCTACACCTTC. This chain links TRBV19 with TRBJ1-2; D may be TRBD1 (6 bases). Germline CDR1 LNHDA, CDR2 SQIVND (reference sequence). The CDR3 is made up of 15 amino acids. The germline V and J ends were trimmed by 5 bases and 0 bases, with 13 bases remaining between them.

V gene TRBV28 combines with J gene TRBJ2-1; TRBD2 agrees at 9 bases. The J segment lost 10 bases and the V segment lost 7 bases, leaving 2 bases of the junction unmatched. This CDR3 spans 11 amino acids. CDR1 and CDR2 from the germline V gene are MDHEN and SYDVKM. Here the CDR3 reads CASKSGREQFF. CDR3 bases: TGTGCCAGCAAAAGCGGGAGGGAGCAGTTCTTC.

V usage is TRBV5-1 and J usage is TRBJ2-7; 7 positions match TRBD2. The CDR3 length is 15 residues. The V gene end was trimmed by 0 bases and the J gene end by 1 base; junction bases not matched to a gene: 4. Germline values: CDR1 SGHRS, CDR2 YFSETQ. Here the CDR3 reads CASSLGGGGSYEQYF. In DNA, the CDR3 is TGCGCCAGCAGCTTGGGTGGCGGGGGATCCTACGAGCAGTACTTC.